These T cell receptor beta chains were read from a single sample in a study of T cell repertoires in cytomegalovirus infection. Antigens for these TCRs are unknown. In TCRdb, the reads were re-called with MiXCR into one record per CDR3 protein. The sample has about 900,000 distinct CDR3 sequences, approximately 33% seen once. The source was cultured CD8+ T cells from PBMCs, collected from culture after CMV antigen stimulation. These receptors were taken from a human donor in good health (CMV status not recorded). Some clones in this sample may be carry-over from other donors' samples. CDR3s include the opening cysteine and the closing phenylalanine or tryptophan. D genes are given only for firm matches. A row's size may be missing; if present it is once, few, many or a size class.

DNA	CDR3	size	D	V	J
TGTGCCAGCAGTTTAAATCCGGGCGTTCAGCCCCAGCATTTT	CASSLNPGVQPQHF	.	.	TRBV12-3/TRBV12-4	TRBJ1-5
TGTGCCAGCAGCATGGGACAGAGAAGCTCCTACGAGCAGTACTTC	CASSMGQRSSYEQYF	.	TRBD1	TRBV7-2	TRBJ2-7
TGTGCCACCAGCTCCCGGGACAGGGGTTTTTGGACCCAGTACTTC	CATSSRDRGFWTQYF	.	TRBD1	TRBV15	TRBJ2-5
TGTGCCAGCAGGAGTAGGGATGAAGCTTTCTTT	CASRSRDEAFF	many	.	TRBV7-9	TRBJ1-1
TGTGCCAGCAGTGAGGTGGACAGGCCTCTCCCCAACTATGGCTACACCTTC	CASSEVDRPLPNYGYTF	.	TRBD1	TRBV2	TRBJ1-2
TGTGCCATCAGTGAGACAGGAGGTAGGACTGAAGCTTTCTTT	CAISETGGRTEAFF	.	.	TRBV10-3	TRBJ1-1
TGTGCTAGTGGTTTGGCAGGGGAGAACACTGAAGCTTTCTTT	CASGLAGENTEAFF	few	.	TRBV12-5	TRBJ1-1
TGTGCCAGCAGCTTAAAAGGGTTGGGGGACAGAGACTACAATGAGCAGTTCTTC	CASSLKGLGDRDYNEQFF	many	TRBD1	TRBV7-3	TRBJ2-1
TGTGCCACCGTGGGGGGTGTCCCCTACGAGCAGTACTTC	CATVGGVPYEQYF	few	.	TRBV27	TRBJ2-7
TGTGCCAGCAGTTTAGGGACAGAGGAGAAGGACACTGAAGCTTTCTTT	CASSLGTEEKDTEAFF	few	.	TRBV12-3/TRBV12-4	TRBJ1-1
TGCAGCGTTGAAGGGTCTACCAATCGGGCCAGGGGGCTGGAAGAGACCCAGTACTTC	CSVEGSTNRARGLEETQYF	.	TRBD1	TRBV29-1	TRBJ2-5
TGTGCCAGCCACGGTCCAGGGGGTAGGGGCGGCACTGAAGCTTTCTTT	CASHGPGGRGGTEAFF	few	TRBD1	TRBV7-8	TRBJ1-1
TGTGCCAGCAGCCCCCCCGGCACAGGGCACAATGAGCAGTTCTTC	CASSPPGTGHNEQFF	.	.	TRBV7-9	TRBJ2-1
TGTGCCAGCAGTTTAATGGAAGGGGGCCCAGATGAGCAGTTCTTC	CASSLMEGGPDEQFF	.	TRBD1	TRBV28	TRBJ2-1
TGTGCCAGCAGCTTGGATTATTATGAGCAGTTCTTC	CASSLDYYEQFF	.	.	TRBV5-6	TRBJ2-1
TGTGCCAGCAGCTTCATAGAACGGACAGGGAATGAAGCTTTCTTT	CASSFIERTGNEAFF	many	TRBD1	TRBV7-9	TRBJ1-1
TGTGCCAGCATCGGGGAGGACAGGACTAACTATGGCTACACCTTC	CASIGEDRTNYGYTF	.	TRBD1	TRBV7-4	TRBJ1-2
TGTGCCACCATTGGTAGGAAGGACTGGGACTTCCCCACAGATACGCAGTATTTT	CATIGRKDWDFPTDTQYF	few	.	TRBV7-9	TRBJ2-3
TGTGCCAGCTTCTACGGGACAGAGAACACTGAAGCTTTCTTT	CASFYGTENTEAFF	.	TRBD1	TRBV28	TRBJ1-1
TGTGCCAGCAGCCCCACGGGCGGGGGCCCCACAGATACGCAGTATTTT	CASSPTGGGPTDTQYF	.	.	TRBV4-2	TRBJ2-3
TGTGCCACCAGTGATAGGGACAGAGCGTATGGCTACACCTTC	CATSDRDRAYGYTF	.	TRBD1	TRBV24-1	TRBJ1-2
TGCAGTGCTCGTCCTCGAGGGGGGACAGACAATGAGCAGTTCTTC	CSARPRGGTDNEQFF	.	.	TRBV20-1	TRBJ2-1
TGTGCCGTTGCCCTCCGGGGGAGAAACGAGCAGTACTTC	CAVALRGRNEQYF	few	.	TRBV7-9	TRBJ2-7
TGTGCCAGCAGCTTAGGGCAGGGATCCTACGAGCAGTACTTC	CASSLGQGSYEQYF	many	.	TRBV5-1	TRBJ2-7
TGTGCCAGCAGTTCCCTCGCCGGGGGCGACACCGGGGAGCTGTTTTTT	CASSSLAGGDTGELFF	many	.	TRBV6-5	TRBJ2-2
TGCAGCGGTAAGACACCGACCTACAATGAGCAGTTCTTC	CSGKTPTYNEQFF	.	.	TRBV29-1	TRBJ2-1
TGTGCCACCACCCCCGGGGTTAGTCGAGAGACCCAGTACTTC	CATTPGVSRETQYF	.	.	TRBV6-1	TRBJ2-5
TGTGCCAGCAGCTTAAGAGGGGGGCAGGGGATCACTGAAGCTTTCTTT	CASSLRGGQGITEAFF	few	.	TRBV7-2	TRBJ1-1
TGCGCCAGCAGCTTGGAAGGGACCAGCGGTGAAAAACTGTTTTTT	CASSLEGTSGEKLFF	few	.	TRBV5-1	TRBJ1-4
TGTGCCAGTAGTATCCTAGCGGGGGGCCGGGAGACCCAGTACTTC	CASSILAGGRETQYF	.	TRBD2	TRBV19	TRBJ2-5
TGTGCCAGCAGTTCCTACGGGACGAACACCGGGGAGCTGTTTTTT	CASSSYGTNTGELFF	.	.	TRBV27	TRBJ2-2
TGTGCCAGCAGTTACTCGGAATCGAACACTGAAGCTTTCTTT	CASSYSESNTEAFF	few	.	TRBV6-6	TRBJ1-1
TGTGCCAGCAGCCCCATGGGGGTTAACACTGAAGCTTTCTTT	CASSPMGVNTEAFF	many	.	TRBV7-8	TRBJ1-1
TGTGCCACCAGCAGAGAAAAGGGCCATAGGGGGGATAACTATGGCTACACCTTC	CATSREKGHRGDNYGYTF	.	.	TRBV15	TRBJ1-2
TGTGCCGGGTTCAATGAGCAGTTCTTC	CAGFNEQFF	few	.	TRBV27	TRBJ2-1
TGTGCCAGCAGCCTCGGGACAGGGATTCTTGGCACAGATACGCAGTATTTT	CASSLGTGILGTDTQYF	few	TRBD1	TRBV5-5	TRBJ2-3
TGCGCCAGCAGCCAAGATCTGGGGAATCGTGGGTACGAGCAGTACTTC	CASSQDLGNRGYEQYF	few	.	TRBV4-1	TRBJ2-7
TGTGCCACCTACCCGGGACAAATGTCTGTTTTCTATGGCTACACCTTC	CATYPGQMSVFYGYTF	few	.	TRBV10-3	TRBJ1-2
TGTGCCAGCAGCACTACGACGGATTTGTACCCTAGCTCCTATAATTCACCCCTCCACTTT	CASSTTTDLYPSSYNSPLHF	many	.	TRBV12-3/TRBV12-4	TRBJ1-6
TGTGTCAGCAGTGAACCTCCCGGGACATTTAACACCGGGGAGCTGTTTTTT	CVSSEPPGTFNTGELFF	.	.	TRBV2	TRBJ2-2
TGTGCCAGCAGGCGACAGAACACTGAAGCTTTCTTT	CASRRQNTEAFF	many	.	TRBV7-2	TRBJ1-1
TGTGCCAGCAGATCAGACAGGGGGCAAGAGACCCAGTACTTC	CASRSDRGQETQYF	few	TRBD1	TRBV6-1	TRBJ2-5
TGTGCCAGCAGCCAGACAGGGGTCTACAATGAGCAGTTCTTC	CASSQTGVYNEQFF	many	TRBD1	TRBV7-6	TRBJ2-1
TGCGCCAGCAGCCAGGGGACAGTCTATAGCAATCAGCCCCAGCATTTT	CASSQGTVYSNQPQHF	.	TRBD1	TRBV4-3	TRBJ1-5
TGTGCTAGCAGCTTAGCGTTGGACCATGAGCAGTTCTTC	CASSLALDHEQFF	few	.	TRBV7-7	TRBJ2-1
TGTGCCAGCAGTTCCGGGGACCTGTTCCTCTATGGCTACACCTTC	CASSSGDLFLYGYTF	few	.	TRBV6-5	TRBJ1-2
TGTGCCAGCAGCTTTAGCGTGAACAATGAGCAGTTCTTC	CASSFSVNNEQFF	many	.	TRBV7-2	TRBJ2-1
TGTGCCACCTGGCGGGCCAGCTCCTACAATGAGCAGTTCTTC	CATWRASSYNEQFF	many	.	TRBV6-1	TRBJ2-1
TGTGCCAGCAAGAACGCAGATACGCAGTATTTT	CASKNADTQYF	few	.	TRBV6-2/TRBV6-3	TRBJ2-3
TGTGCCACCATGGTAGAGGGGGTGCAGTTCTTC	CATMVEGVQFF	.	.	TRBV24-1	TRBJ2-1
TGTGCCAGCAGTTACCGGGACAGGGGAAATTCACCCCTCCACTTT	CASSYRDRGNSPLHF	.	TRBD1	TRBV12-3/TRBV12-4	TRBJ1-6
TGTGCCAGCAGCTTAGGTCTGTCCTACACCTTC	CASSLGLSYTF	few	.	TRBV7-2	TRBJ1-2
TGTGCCAGCAGCTTTTTGAGGGCAGGGGGGGATACGCAGTATTTT	CASSFLRAGGDTQYF	few	.	TRBV7-2	TRBJ2-3
TGTGCCAGCAGCTTCCGACTAGCGGGGGGTGAGGGTAATGAGCAGTTCTTC	CASSFRLAGGEGNEQFF	many	TRBD2	TRBV7-6	TRBJ2-1